This T cell receptor (beta chain) comes out of a study of long-term antiretroviral therapy in people with HIV. A note on this clone: The antigen is unknown.

Assay version v3.0 of immunoSEQ was used, and it was run at survey level. Clones were read by immunoSEQ multiplex PCR, and TCRdb kept only the in-frame ones, dropping some. In the table there are 15,000 to 20,000 clones, about 81% of which are singletons. Findings and limits, study-wide: Increased diversity was seen after ART, yet it remained lower than in transplant donor controls. HIV repertoires had narrower CDR3 length ranges than controls.

HIV-positive participants were all treated in the United States. Germline-derived CDR1 and CDR2 are MNHEY and SMNVEV (reference sequence). Deletions cut 5 bases from V and 4 bases from J, with 3 bases between. The CDR3 consists of 12 residues. The sequences come from unsorted PBMCs, collected 0.3 years after starting antiretroviral therapy. This TCR was recovered from a man in his late teens or twenties with HIV. The chain recombines TRBV27 with TRBJ2-6; D is unresolved. The CDR3 here is CASSRGANVLTF. The CDR3 nucleotides read TGTGCCAGCAGTAGGGGGGCCAACGTCCTGACTTTC. Drawing the rest from reference TRBV27 and TRBJ2-6, the complete variable domain is EAQVTQNPRYLITVTGKKLTVTCSQNMNHEYMSWYRQDPGLGLRQIYYSMNVEVTDKGDVPEGYKVSRKEKRNFPLILESPSPNQTSLYFCASSRGANVLTFGAGSRLTVL.